This T cell receptor (beta chain) came from a study of blood T cell repertoires in COVID-19. On the study more broadly: Donors in the United States, Italy and Spain gave samples during acute or convalescent COVID-19.

This CDR3 has 13 amino acids. J gave up 6 bases and V 3 bases, and 5 bases lay outside the gene matches. Patients in Seattle were enrolled during active infection, then followed longitudinally. Profiling relied on immunoSEQ multiplex PCR, and the TCRdb table lists in-frame clones only, not all of them. The sample has some 450,000 clones, approximately 90% seen once. This chain connects TRBV12-3 or TRBV12-4 to TRBJ2-7; 7 bases align to TRBD2. Sequenced sample: peripheral blood. This TCR was recovered from a man younger than 30 with COVID-19, enrolled during active disease. CDR3 loop: CASSFFGEGEQYF. The CDR3 nucleotides read TGTGCCAGCAGTTTTTTCGGGGAGGGCGAGCAGTACTTC.